This TCR beta chain was observed in a study of T cells after yellow fever vaccination. Trimming removed 6 bases at V and 2 bases at J, with 5 bases between. The CDR3 covers 12 residues. Germline values: CDR1 LNHNV, CDR2 YYDKDF (reference sequence). In this sample, this clonotype turned up a few times. TCRdb fed the 5' RACE reads into MiXCR, producing one record per CDR3 protein. The sample carries fewer than 500,000 distinct CDR3 sequences, 15% to 20% recorded once. The origin of this receptor is a man aged 18 to 35 who received the YFV17D yellow fever vaccine. The material sequenced was PBMCs, taken before the yellow fever booster vaccination. The rearrangement links TRBV15 to TRBJ2-1; D is unresolved. The chain's CDR3 is CATSGAYNEQFF. CDR3 bases: TGTGCCACCAGTGGGGCCTACAATGAGCAGTTCTTC.